This TCR beta chain came from a study of T cell responses to AZD1222 COVID-19 vaccine. Notes on the study in general: Among vaccine-associated CD4 TCRs, coverage spanned spike, with dominance at 160-218 and 743-854. Females outnumbered males among donors, who were mostly white British; clonal diversity was possibly underestimated. Nearly half of the spike-specific TCRs reportedly recognize variant regions that carry no mutations.

With respect to this clone: Its antigen is not identified.

Measured with immunoSEQ multiplex PCR; TCRdb has only the in-frame clones, and not every one. Among around 99,000 clones listed, approximately 86% were seen once. The CDR3 totals 13 residues. V gave up 4 bases and J gave up 3 bases; unmatched junction bases: 4. CDR1 is SGHRS, CDR2 YFSETQ, per germline. The receptor was derived from an adult in good health. The chain employs TRBV5-1 and TRBJ2-7; 7 bases line up with TRBD1. The source was peripheral blood, collected on day 0 of MenACWY control vaccination. CDR3 loop: CASSPTGNYEQYF. The CDR3 nucleotides are TGCGCCAGCAGCCCGACAGGGAACTACGAGCAGTACTTC.